This entry features one T cell receptor (beta chain) sequence. As yet, its antigen is unknown. Each of the donors was a healthy bone marrow donor. The sample belongs to a study of cytomegalovirus exposure and HLA in healthy donors. The PCR used 60 Vbeta and 13 Jbeta primers. TCRdb keeps only in-frame clones here, not all; method: immunoSEQ multiplex PCR. There are more than 95,000 clones in the sample; around three quarters occur only once, and around 3.6% lies in the top ten. Whole-study findings and limits: In an earlier analysis, about 87% or about 30%: the productive usage of most TCR beta V segments. The study found most TCR sequences rare, yet found some public TCRs in many donors.

This TCR was sampled from a man aged 30 to 39 in good health and CMV-seronegative. Sequencing used PBMCs.

Written as DNA, the CDR3 is TGTGCCAGCAGTTTCGACAGGGGCTACGAGCAGTACTTC. Protein: CASSFDRGYEQYF. The chain is built from TRBV6-6 and TRBJ2-7; 8 bases are a match to TRBD1. The germline V gene encodes CDR1 MNHNY and CDR2 SVGAGI (reference sequence). The CDR3 extends over 13 amino acids. The ends lost 4 bases at V and 3 bases at J; junction bases unmatched: 2.